This T cell receptor beta chain comes out of a study of graft-versus-host responses after intestinal transplantation. Background on the study: Every recipient underwent anti-thymocyte globulin induction, then tacrolimus and steroids for roughly 3 years.

Responders that carried the CFSE label, approximately 200,000 of them, were plated with approximately 200,000 irradiated, violet-dye-labeled stimulator cells. Dividing CFSE-low CD3+CD4+ and CD3+CD8+ responders were isolated by sorting after the reaction. This clone was found a few times. Trimming cost V 0 bases and J 7 bases, with 12 bases left between them. The germline CDR1 and CDR2 sequences are LGHNA and YSLEER. CDR3 length: 14 amino acids. Only in-frame clones appear in the TCRdb table, and some are missing; sequencing was by immunoSEQ multiplex PCR. In the table there are over 2,000 clones, roughly 29% of which are singletons.

This chain joins TRBV4-3 and TRBJ1-2; D is ambiguous. This specimen consisted of alloreactive CD8+ T cells from a mixed lymphocyte reaction culture, obtained before transplantation. Described subset: CFSE-low proliferating T cells sorted from roughly six-day pre-transplant mixed lymphocyte reaction (GvH or HvG direction). The TCR comes from a human patient who was an organ donor for intestinal transplantation. DNA for the CDR3: TGCGCCAGCAGCCAAGAACAGAGCCTTTTTGGCTACACCTTC. It codes for CASSQEQSLFGYTF.